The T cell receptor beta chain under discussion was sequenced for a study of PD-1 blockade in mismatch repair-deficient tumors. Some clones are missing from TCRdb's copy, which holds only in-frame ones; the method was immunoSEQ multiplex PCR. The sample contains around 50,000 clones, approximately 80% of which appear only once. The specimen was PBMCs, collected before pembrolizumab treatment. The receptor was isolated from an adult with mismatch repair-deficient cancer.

The CDR3 DNA sequence: TGTGCCAGCAGCCTAGGACATATCTACGAGCAGTACTTC. Translating gives CASSLGHIYEQYF. The chain couples TRBV14 to TRBJ2-7; tentative D call: TRBD1 (5 bases). The CDR3 contains 13 residues. V was clipped by 4 bases and J by 3 bases, with 10 bases between them. CDR1 and CDR2 from the germline V gene are SGHDN and FVKESK.